The rows below give T cell receptor beta chains drawn from one sample of a study of blood T cell repertoires in COVID-19. Sequencing was performed with immunoSEQ multiplex PCR; in TCRdb, only in-frame clones are kept and a portion is missing. The table shows about 110,000 clones, with roughly 88% occurring only once. Source material: peripheral blood. The receptors were gathered from a human donor in a cohort sampled during active COVID-19. The CDR3 runs from the conserved cysteine through the conserved F or W. Each record gives: CDR3 DNA, CDR3 protein, J gene, V gene, clone size, D gene. The D gene is left open where the match is weak. The size of a clone is reported for some rows only, either as once, few or many, or as a class for expanded clones.

CDR3 DNA: TGTGCCACCAGTTCCCCCTCGGAGAGCTCCTACAATGAGCAGTTCTTC; CDR3 protein: CATSSPSESSYNEQFF; J gene: TRBJ2-1; V gene: TRBV24-1; clone size: once; D gene: NA
CDR3 DNA: TGTGCCACCAGCAGAGAGTTAGCGGGGGTGTACAATGAGCAGTTCTTC; CDR3 protein: CATSRELAGVYNEQFF; J gene: TRBJ2-1; V gene: TRBV15; clone size: NA; D gene: TRBD2
CDR3 DNA: TGCGCCAGCAGTGAGTTACAGGGGGAGCAGTACTTC; CDR3 protein: CASSELQGEQYF; J gene: TRBJ2-7; V gene: TRBV10-2; clone size: NA; D gene: TRBD1
CDR3 DNA: TGTGCCAGCAGCTTAGTAACTAGCGGGGAAAACACCGGGGAGCTGTTTTTT; CDR3 protein: CASSLVTSGENTGELFF; J gene: TRBJ2-2; V gene: TRBV7-9; clone size: NA; D gene: TRBD2
CDR3 DNA: TGCGCCAGCAGCCAAGTTCTCGGGCAGGGATGGCAGTTCTTC; CDR3 protein: CASSQVLGQGWQFF; J gene: TRBJ2-1; V gene: TRBV4-1; clone size: few; D gene: NA
CDR3 DNA: TGTGCCAGCAGCCACGCGGCTTCGGGGCAGCCCCAGCATTTT; CDR3 protein: CASSHAASGQPQHF; J gene: TRBJ1-5; V gene: TRBV4-2; clone size: NA; D gene: NA
CDR3 DNA: TGTGCCAGTCAGTGGGGCCGTAGCTCCTACGAGCAGTACTTC; CDR3 protein: CASQWGRSSYEQYF; J gene: TRBJ2-7; V gene: TRBV6-5; clone size: NA; D gene: NA
CDR3 DNA: TGCGCCAGCAGCGAGACTAGCGGGAGAATGAATGAGCAGTTCTTC; CDR3 protein: CASSETSGRMNEQFF; J gene: TRBJ2-1; V gene: TRBV5-1; clone size: NA; D gene: TRBD2
CDR3 DNA: TGTGCCAGCAGCTTGGACCTCGGGGGAGACTACGAGCAGTACTTC; CDR3 protein: CASSLDLGGDYEQYF; J gene: TRBJ2-7; V gene: TRBV5-6; clone size: NA; D gene: NA
CDR3 DNA: TGTGCCAGCAGCCAAGCGGGGGGGCTCACAGATACGCAGTATTTT; CDR3 protein: CASSQAGGLTDTQYF; J gene: TRBJ2-3; V gene: TRBV3-1/TRBV3-2; clone size: NA; D gene: TRBD2
CDR3 DNA: TGTGCCAGCAGTGACGGTTTGTGGGGACAGGGCACGGTCACTGAAGCTTTCTTT; CDR3 protein: CASSDGLWGQGTVTEAFF; J gene: TRBJ1-1; V gene: TRBV25-1; clone size: NA; D gene: TRBD1
CDR3 DNA: TGTGCCAGCAGTGATCGGGGGACGGGCACAGATACGCAGTATTTT; CDR3 protein: CASSDRGTGTDTQYF; J gene: TRBJ2-3; V gene: TRBV6-4; clone size: NA; D gene: NA
CDR3 DNA: TGTGCTAGTGGTCCGGACAGGGGGACTGAAGCTTTCTTT; CDR3 protein: CASGPDRGTEAFF; J gene: TRBJ1-1; V gene: TRBV12-5; clone size: NA; D gene: TRBD1
CDR3 DNA: TGCGCCAGCCACCCAAGGGGGGGCCGGCCCACGGATACGCAGTATTTT; CDR3 protein: CASHPRGGRPTDTQYF; J gene: TRBJ2-3; V gene: TRBV5-1; clone size: NA; D gene: NA
CDR3 DNA: TGCGCCAGCAGCCAATATTTTCAGACAACTAATGAAAAACTGTTTTTT; CDR3 protein: CASSQYFQTTNEKLFF; J gene: TRBJ1-4; V gene: TRBV4-1; clone size: few; D gene: NA
CDR3 DNA: TGTGCCAGCAGCTCCGGCCGCGGGGGCTACACCTTC; CDR3 protein: CASSSGRGGYTF; J gene: TRBJ1-2; V gene: TRBV7-9; clone size: once; D gene: NA
CDR3 DNA: TGTGCCAGCAGCCCGAATCGGGACAGGGCCGCTAGGGGGGAGCTGTTTTTT; CDR3 protein: CASSPNRDRAARGELFF; J gene: TRBJ2-2; V gene: TRBV11-2; clone size: NA; D gene: TRBD1
CDR3 DNA: TGTGCCAGCAGTTACAGTAGAGCGGAGACCCAGTACTTC; CDR3 protein: CASSYSRAETQYF; J gene: TRBJ2-5; V gene: TRBV6-5; clone size: NA; D gene: NA
CDR3 DNA: TGTGCCAGCAGTCGAGCCCCGGGACTAGCGGGAGGCCGAAACTACGAGCAGTACTTC; CDR3 protein: CASSRAPGLAGGRNYEQYF; J gene: TRBJ2-7; V gene: TRBV6-6; clone size: NA; D gene: TRBD2
CDR3 DNA: TGTGCCAGTAGTATCAGGGCCGGTGGAGAGACCCAGTACTTC; CDR3 protein: CASSIRAGGETQYF; J gene: TRBJ2-5; V gene: TRBV19; clone size: NA; D gene: NA
CDR3 DNA: TGTGCCTGGAGTGCCTCCGGACTAGCGTGGCAAGAGACCCAGTACTTC; CDR3 protein: CAWSASGLAWQETQYF; J gene: TRBJ2-5; V gene: TRBV30; clone size: NA; D gene: TRBD2
CDR3 DNA: TGTGCCAGCAGCGCCGGGACAGACTATGGCTACACCTTC; CDR3 protein: CASSAGTDYGYTF; J gene: TRBJ1-2; V gene: TRBV11-2; clone size: NA; D gene: TRBD1
CDR3 DNA: TGCGCCAGCAGCCAGGTCTCGGGCAGGGGGAATGAAAAACTGTTTTTT; CDR3 protein: CASSQVSGRGNEKLFF; J gene: TRBJ1-4; V gene: TRBV4-1; clone size: NA; D gene: TRBD1
CDR3 DNA: TGTGCCAGCAGCCAAACTAGTTACGAGCAGTACTTC; CDR3 protein: CASSQTSYEQYF; J gene: TRBJ2-7; V gene: TRBV5-5; clone size: NA; D gene: NA
CDR3 DNA: TGTGCCAGCAGTTTTCCAGGGGAAAATGAGCAGTTCTTC; CDR3 protein: CASSFPGENEQFF; J gene: TRBJ2-1; V gene: TRBV12-3/TRBV12-4; clone size: NA; D gene: NA
CDR3 DNA: TGTGCCAGCAGCTCAGGACAGTACAATGAGCAGTTCTTC; CDR3 protein: CASSSGQYNEQFF; J gene: TRBJ2-1; V gene: TRBV7-2; clone size: NA; D gene: NA
CDR3 DNA: TGTGCCAGCAGTTACGCGGACGGTGGACAGTACACTGAAGCTTTCTTT; CDR3 protein: CASSYADGGQYTEAFF; J gene: TRBJ1-1; V gene: TRBV6-5; clone size: NA; D gene: NA
CDR3 DNA: TGTGCCAGTAGTGTCCGGGACAGGGGCTACAATGAGCAGTTCTTC; CDR3 protein: CASSVRDRGYNEQFF; J gene: TRBJ2-1; V gene: TRBV19; clone size: NA; D gene: TRBD1